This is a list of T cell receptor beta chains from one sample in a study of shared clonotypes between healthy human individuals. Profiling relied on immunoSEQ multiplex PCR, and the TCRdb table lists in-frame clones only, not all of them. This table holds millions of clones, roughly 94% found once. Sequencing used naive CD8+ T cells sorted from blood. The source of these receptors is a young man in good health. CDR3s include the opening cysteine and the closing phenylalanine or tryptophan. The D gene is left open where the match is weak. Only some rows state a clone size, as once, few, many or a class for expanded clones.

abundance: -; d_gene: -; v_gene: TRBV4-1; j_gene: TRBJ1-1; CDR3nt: TGCGCCAGCAGCCAAGGACCACAGGCTTCAATGGTAGCTTTCTTT; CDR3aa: CASSQGPQASMVAFF
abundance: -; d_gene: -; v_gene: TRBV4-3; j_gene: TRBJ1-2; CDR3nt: TGCGCCAGCAGCCAAGATCTCAGGACTCTAGATAACTATGGCTACACCTTC; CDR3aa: CASSQDLRTLDNYGYTF
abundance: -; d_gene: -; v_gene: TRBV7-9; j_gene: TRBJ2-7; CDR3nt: TGTGCCAGCAGCCCTACAGGGAATGAGCAGTACTTC; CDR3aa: CASSPTGNEQYF
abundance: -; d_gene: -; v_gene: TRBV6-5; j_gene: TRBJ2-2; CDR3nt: TGTGCCAGCAGTTCCAAGGTCATGGCCGGGGAGCTGTTTTTT; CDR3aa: CASSSKVMAGELFF
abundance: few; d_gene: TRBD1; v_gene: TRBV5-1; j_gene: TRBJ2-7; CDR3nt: TGCGCCAGCAGCCCCTGGACAGGGGACTACGAGCAGTACTTC; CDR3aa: CASSPWTGDYEQYF
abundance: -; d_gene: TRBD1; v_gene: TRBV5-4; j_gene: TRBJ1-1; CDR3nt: TGTGCCAGCAGCCCCCTTGGACAGGAGAACACTGAAGCTTTCTTT; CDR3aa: CASSPLGQENTEAFF
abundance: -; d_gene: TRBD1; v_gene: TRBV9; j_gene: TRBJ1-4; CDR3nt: TGTGCCAGCAGCGTAGCTACAGGGGGGCTTAATGAAAAACTGTTTTTT; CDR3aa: CASSVATGGLNEKLFF
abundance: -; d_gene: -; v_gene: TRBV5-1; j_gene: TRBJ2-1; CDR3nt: TGCGCCAGCAGCTTTAGAGACCAAAGCTCCTACAATGAGCAGTTCTTC; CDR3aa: CASSFRDQSSYNEQFF
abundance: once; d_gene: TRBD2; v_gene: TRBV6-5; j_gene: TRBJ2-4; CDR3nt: TGTGCCAGCAGAGCGACTAGCGCCTCCGGTGACATTCAGTACTTC; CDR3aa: CASRATSASGDIQYF
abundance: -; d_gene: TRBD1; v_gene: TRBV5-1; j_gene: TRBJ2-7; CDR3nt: TGCGCCAGCAGCTTGTCAGGGGGCTACGAGCAGTACTTC; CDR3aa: CASSLSGGYEQYF
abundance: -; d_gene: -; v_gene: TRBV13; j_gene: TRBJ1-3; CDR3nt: TGTGCCAGCAGCCCGGGGGGAACAGGAAACACCATATATTTT; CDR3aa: CASSPGGTGNTIYF
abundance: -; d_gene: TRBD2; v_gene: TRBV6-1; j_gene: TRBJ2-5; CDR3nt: TGTGCCAGCAGTGAAATTACATCCGGGACTAGCGCTCCCCAGTACTTC; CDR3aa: CASSEITSGTSAPQYF
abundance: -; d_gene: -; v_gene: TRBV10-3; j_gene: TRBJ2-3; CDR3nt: TGTGCCACCCGACGTGGGGAGCGCACAGATACGCAGTATTTT; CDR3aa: CATRRGERTDTQYF
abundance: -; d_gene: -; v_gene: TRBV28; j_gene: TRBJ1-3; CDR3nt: TGTGCCAGCAGTTTATCTGTTCGGGGGGACACCATATATTTT; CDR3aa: CASSLSVRGDTIYF
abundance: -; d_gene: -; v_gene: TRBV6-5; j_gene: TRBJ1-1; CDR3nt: TGTGCCATAAAGGAAACAGGGAACACTGAAGCTTTCTTT; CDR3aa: CAIKETGNTEAFF
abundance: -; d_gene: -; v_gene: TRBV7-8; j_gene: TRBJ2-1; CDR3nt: TGTGCCAGCAGCTTAGACCCGAGCTCCTACAATGAGCAGTTCTTC; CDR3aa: CASSLDPSSYNEQFF
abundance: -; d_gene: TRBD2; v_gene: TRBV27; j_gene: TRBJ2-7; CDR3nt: TGTGCCAGCAGTCAGGGACTAGCGGGAGACGAGCAGTACTTC; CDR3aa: CASSQGLAGDEQYF
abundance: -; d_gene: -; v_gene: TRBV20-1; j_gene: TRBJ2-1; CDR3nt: TGCAGTGCTACCCCCAGCAATGAGCAGTTCTTC; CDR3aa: CSATPSNEQFF
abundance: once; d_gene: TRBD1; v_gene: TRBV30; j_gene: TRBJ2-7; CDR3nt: TGTGCCTGGACCTGGACAGGGGGCGCATTGGGCGAGCAGTACTTC; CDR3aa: CAWTWTGGALGEQYF
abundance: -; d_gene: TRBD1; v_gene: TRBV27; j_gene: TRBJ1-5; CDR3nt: TGTGCCAGCAGTCCAGGGGGTTTTGGCAATCAGCCCCAGCATTTT; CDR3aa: CASSPGGFGNQPQHF
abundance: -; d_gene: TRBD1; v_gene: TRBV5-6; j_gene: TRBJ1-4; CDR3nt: TGTGCCAGCAGCTTGACGCCAGGTGTGGACAGGGATGAAAAACTGTTTTTT; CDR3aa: CASSLTPGVDRDEKLFF